Below are 3 T cell receptor beta chains sequenced from a single sample in a study of beta chain features in type 1 diabetes. Reverse transcription of all isolated RNA meant that expressed TCRB transcripts were sequenced. Sequencing used immunoSEQ multiplex PCR; TCRdb keeps in-frame clones, though not all of them. Here the sample spans hundreds of thousands of clones, approximately 30% being singletons. Sequencing was carried out using naive CD4+ T cells from blood. These receptors were taken from a man between 18 and 29 years old in good health.

The gene calls are TRBV30 and TRBJ2-1; 10 nucleotides match TRBD2. The CDR3 extends over 15 amino acids. V trimming: 5 bases; J trimming: 4 bases; junction bases outside the gene matches: 8. Germline-derived CDR1 and CDR2 are GTSNPN and SVGIG (reference sequence). The chain's CDR3 is CAWGPLAGTYNEQFF. For the CDR3, the DNA is TGTGCCTGGGGCCCACTAGCGGGAACTTACAATGAGCAGTTCTTC.

This clone is a singleton in its sample. The gene calls are TRBV29-1 and TRBJ2-2, with 7 bases fitting TRBD2. The CDR3 has 13 residues. Trimming removed 6 bases from V and 2 bases from J; junction bases left unmatched: 3. Germline V gene lookup returns CDR1 SQVTM and CDR2 ANQGSEA. The CDR3 loop is CSVWDYNTGELFF. The CDR3 DNA reads TGCAGCGTCTGGGACTACAACACCGGGGAGCTGTTTTTT.

Only a few counts were recorded for this clone. V and J are TRBV7-2 and TRBJ2-1; no clear D gene. The CDR3 extends over 14 amino acids. From germline, CDR1 is SGHTA and CDR2 FQGNSA. Deletions cut 3 bases from V and 10 bases from J, with 16 bases between. In nucleotides, the CDR3 is TGTGCCAGCAGCTTTCGGCACATAGGGCACGAGCAGTTCTTC. Protein product: CASSFRHIGHEQFF.